The 21 T cell receptor beta chains below all came from one sample that was sequenced in a study of blood T cell repertoires in COVID-19. The assay was immunoSEQ multiplex PCR, and TCRdb's table has in-frame clones only and misses some. Of approximately 70,000 clones listed, 91% are singletons. Sequenced: peripheral blood. All receptors derive from a human donor with active COVID-19. The donor label of this sample is uncertain.

This sequence joins TRBV7-2 and TRBJ2-7; the match to TRBD1 covers 8 bases. This CDR3 is 15 amino acids long. Germline lookup yields CDR1 SGHTA and CDR2 FQGNSA. Trimming took 5 bases from V and 1 from J; bases not matched to a gene: 7. Written as DNA, the CDR3 is TGTGCCAGCAGCCCAAGGACAGGGCCGTCCTACGAGCAGTACTTC. It translates to CASSPRTGPSYEQYF.

This rearrangement joins TRBV10-3 to TRBJ1-1; D possibly corresponds to TRBD1 (5 bases). The CDR3 sequence is 13 residues long. V was clipped by 5 bases and J by 3 bases, with 10 bases between them. Germline assignment: CDR1 ENHRY and CDR2 SYGVKD. In DNA, the CDR3 is TGTGCCATCAGTCTGGGGGGGGACACTGAAGCTTTCTTT. Protein: CAISLGGDTEAFF.

The V gene is TRBV6-2 or TRBV6-3, the J gene TRBJ2-5, with TRBD2 identical over 8 bases. From germline, CDR1 is MNHEY and CDR2 SVGEGT. V lost 5 bases to trimming and J lost 1 base; unmatched junction nucleotides: 9. The CDR3 loop spans 16 amino acids. The DNA for the CDR3 is TGTGCCAGCAGTAGTTCAGGGGCGGGGGGCCAAGAGACCCAGTACTTC. This codes for CASSSSGAGGQETQYF.

This clone was seen more than once but under ten times. The DNA for the CDR3 is TGTGCCAGCACCCTGACAGGGATGAACACTGAAGCTTTCTTT. It codes for CASTLTGMNTEAFF. The V and J genes are TRBV28 and TRBJ1-1, with 7 bases lining up with TRBD1. Germline CDR1 is MDHEN and CDR2 is SYDVKM. The CDR3 is 14 amino acids. V gave up 7 bases and J gave up 0 bases; unmatched junction bases: 5.

The chain couples TRBV28 to TRBJ2-7; TRBD2 aligns across 14 bases. The CDR3 is 17 residues long. J was trimmed by 2 bases and V by 6 bases; bases with no gene match: 9. Germline assignment: CDR1 MDHEN and CDR2 SYDVKM. CDR3 amino acids: CASRGREGLAGAYEQYF. The CDR3 DNA reads as TGTGCCAGCAGGGGTAGAGAGGGACTAGCGGGAGCCTACGAGCAGTACTTC.

This chain joins TRBV18 and TRBJ2-7, with TRBD1 matching over 7 bases. The CDR3 has 14 amino acids. Germline values: CDR1 KGHSH, CDR2 LQKENI. Trimming removed 4 bases from V and 2 bases from J; junction bases left unmatched: 5. The CDR3 loop is CASSHRDSAYEQYF. DNA of the CDR3: TGTGCCAGCTCACACCGGGACAGTGCCTACGAGCAGTACTTC.

The V call is TRBV5-1, the J call TRBJ2-7, with 7 bases aligning to TRBD1. CDR3 length: 13 amino acids. From germline, CDR1 is SGHRS and CDR2 YFSETQ. Trimming removed 5 bases from V and 6 bases from J; junction bases left unmatched: 8. CDR3: CASSQGEGTEQYF. In DNA, the CDR3 is TGCGCCAGCAGTCAGGGGGAAGGGACCGAGCAGTACTTC.

CDR3: CASSPLWDRDQPQHF. CDR3 in DNA: TGTGCCAGCAGTCCTCTGTGGGACAGGGATCAGCCCCAGCATTTT. The V call is TRBV28, the J call TRBJ1-5; 9 bases match TRBD1. The germline gives CDR1 MDHEN, CDR2 SYDVKM. The CDR3 length is 15 residues. Losses at the gene ends were 5 bases for V and 5 bases for J; bases not matched to a gene: 7.

The genes are TRBV3-1 (or the pseudogene TRBV3-2) and TRBJ2-1, with 8 positions matching TRBD2. The CDR3 runs to 15 residues. CDR1 is LGHDT and CDR2 is YNNKEL in the germline V gene (reference sequence). With V trimmed by 1 base and J by 4 bases, 3 bases remained unmatched. The CDR3 sequence is CASSQGQRGYNEQFF. The CDR3 DNA reads TGTGCCAGCAGCCAAGGGCAGCGGGGGTACAATGAGCAGTTCTTC.

This clone was recorded once. V and J are TRBV7-9 and TRBJ1-1; D gene uncertain. Deletions cut 2 bases from V and 3 bases from J, with 13 bases between. The CDR3 spans 15 residues. From germline, CDR1 is SEHNR and CDR2 FQNEAQ (reference sequence). The CDR3 here is CASSLSPGTDTEAFF. For the CDR3, the DNA is TGTGCCAGCAGCTTATCCCCGGGAACGGACACTGAAGCTTTCTTT.

The rearrangement links TRBV4-3 to TRBJ1-1; tentatively, D is TRBD1 (5 bases). This CDR3 contains 13 residues. The germline CDR1 and CDR2 sequences are LGHNA and YSLEER. V gave up 4 bases and J gave up 2 bases, with 8 bases separating them. The CDR3 DNA sequence: TGCGCCAGCAGCCTCAGGGTAAACACTGAAGCTTTCTTT. Its protein is CASSLRVNTEAFF.

This rearrangement joins TRBV5-1 to TRBJ2-2, with unresolved D. The CDR3 is made up of 16 amino acids. Per the germline V gene, CDR1 is SGHRS and CDR2 is YFSETQ. Trimming left V 2 bases short and J 5 bases short, with 16 bases between. This chain's CDR3 is CASSFFQGAGTGELFF. The DNA for the CDR3 is TGCGCCAGCAGCTTTTTCCAAGGAGCCGGAACCGGGGAGCTGTTTTTT.

The gene calls are TRBV9 and TRBJ2-1; 9 bases align to TRBD2. This CDR3 comprises 15 residues. Unmatched junction bases numbered 0, after V lost 2 bases and J lost 0 bases. CDR1 is SGDLS and CDR2 is YYNGEE in the germline V gene. CDR3 DNA sequence: TGTGCCAGCAGCGTTAGCGGGAGCTCCTACAATGAGCAGTTCTTC. It codes for CASSVSGSSYNEQFF.

The chain couples TRBV15 to TRBJ2-3; D is unclear. The CDR3 is 14 residues long. Trimming left V 0 bases short and J 1 base short, with 5 bases between. Per germline, CDR1 LNHNV and CDR2 YYDKDF (reference sequence). CDR3 sequence: CATSRDRGTDTQYF. The DNA for the CDR3 is TGTGCCACCAGCAGAGATCGAGGCACAGATACGCAGTATTTT.

V usage is TRBV14 and J usage is TRBJ2-1; tentative D call: TRBD1 (6 bases). The V end was cut by 4 bases, the J end by 7 bases, with 11 bases between. This CDR3 contains 13 residues. From germline, CDR1 is SGHDN and CDR2 FVKESK. For the CDR3, the DNA is TGTGCCAGCAGCCTATTACAGGGAAATGAGCAGTTCTTC. This sequence encodes CASSLLQGNEQFF.

In DNA form, the CDR3 reads TGTGCCAGCTCACCGTTGGAGGGGGGGGTTGAAGCTTTCTTT. It encodes CASSPLEGGVEAFF. The chain uses TRBV18 and TRBJ1-1; D possibly corresponds to TRBD1 (6 bases). Germline CDR1 reads KGHSH; CDR2 reads LQKENI. This CDR3 has 14 residues. V was shortened by 3 bases and J by 7 bases, with 15 bases between the two germline ends.

The chain combines TRBV5-5 with TRBJ2-6; D is unclear. V was shortened by 0 bases and J by 4 bases, with 11 bases between the two germline ends. This CDR3 has 16 amino acids. Germline loops: CDR1 SGHKS, CDR2 YYEKEE (reference sequence). CDR3 bases: TGTGCCAGCAGCTTGGAGATGGCGCGGGGGGCCAACGTCCTGACTTTC. Amino acids: CASSLEMARGANVLTF.

This chain connects TRBV19 to TRBJ1-5, with D unresolved. Germline assignment: CDR1 LNHDA and CDR2 SQIVND (reference sequence). The CDR3 has 13 residues. Trimming pared 1 base from V and 4 bases from J, leaving 5 bases between. CDR3 sequence (DNA): TGTGCCAGTAGTATAGGGCAGAATCAGCCCCAGCATTTT. As protein: CASSIGQNQPQHF.

The J gene is TRBJ2-5, the V gene TRBV18; 10 nucleotides match TRBD1. V lost 3 bases and J lost 7; bases outside the gene matches: 5. The CDR3 contains 14 residues. Germline V gene sequence: CDR1 KGHSH, CDR2 LQKENI. For the CDR3, the DNA is TGTGCCAGCTCACCTGGGACAGGGGACGGGACCCAGTACTTC. The encoded protein is CASSPGTGDGTQYF.

This chain joins TRBV18 and TRBJ1-1; TRBD1 is a possible D gene (6 bases). Germline V gene lookup returns CDR1 KGHSH and CDR2 LQKENI. With 3 bases removed from V and 5 bases from J, the gap between germline ends came to 13 bases. This CDR3 is 14 amino acids long. The CDR3 nucleotides read TGTGCCAGCTCACCGGCTCGGGGGGCGACTGAAGCTTTCTTT. Its translation: CASSPARGATEAFF.

The chain is built from TRBV18 and TRBJ1-1, with unresolved D. The CDR3 has 14 residues. V shed 6 bases and J shed 5 bases, with 16 bases lying between them. Germline CDR1 and CDR2: KGHSH and LQKENI. CDR3 bases: TGTGCCAGCTCCGTGGCAGATAGCGTGACTGAAGCTTTCTTT. Protein sequence: CASSVADSVTEAFF.